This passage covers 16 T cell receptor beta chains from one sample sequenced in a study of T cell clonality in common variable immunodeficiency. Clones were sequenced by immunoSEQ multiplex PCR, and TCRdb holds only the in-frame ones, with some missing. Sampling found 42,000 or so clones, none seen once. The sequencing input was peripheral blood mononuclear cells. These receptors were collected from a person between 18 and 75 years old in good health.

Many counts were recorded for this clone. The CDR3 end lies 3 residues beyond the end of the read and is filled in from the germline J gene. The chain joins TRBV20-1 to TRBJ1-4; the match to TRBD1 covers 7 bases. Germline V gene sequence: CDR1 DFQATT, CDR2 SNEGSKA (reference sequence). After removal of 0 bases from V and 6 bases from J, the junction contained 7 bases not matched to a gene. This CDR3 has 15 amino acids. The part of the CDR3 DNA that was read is TGCAGTGCTAGAGAGGGGACAGTCGGGGATGAAAAA. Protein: CSAREGTVGDEK. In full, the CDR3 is CSAREGTVGDEKLFF.

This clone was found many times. This CDR3 reads CASSLATGFGSPLHF. The sequenced CDR3 bases are TGTGCCAGCAGCTTAGCCACAGGGTTCGGTTCACCC. The gene calls are TRBV7-2 and TRBJ1-6, with a tentative D call TRBD1 (6 bases). Read sequence stops 3 residues before the CDR3 end, and the germline J gene provides the missing end. The CDR3 consists of 15 residues. V shed 0 bases and J shed 9 bases, with 12 bases lying between them. The germline V gene encodes CDR1 SGHTA and CDR2 FQGNSA.

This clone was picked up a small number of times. The CDR3 sequence is CASSLTDSHNDYTF. Incomplete CDR3 DNA: TGTGCCAGCAGCTTAACCGACAGCCACAATGAC. The genes are TRBV7-3 and TRBJ1-2; D perhaps matches TRBD1 (5 bases). The CDR3 is cut off 3 residues early in the read; its end comes from the germline J gene. Germline V gives CDR1 SGHTA, CDR2 FQGTGA. CDR3 length equals 14 residues.

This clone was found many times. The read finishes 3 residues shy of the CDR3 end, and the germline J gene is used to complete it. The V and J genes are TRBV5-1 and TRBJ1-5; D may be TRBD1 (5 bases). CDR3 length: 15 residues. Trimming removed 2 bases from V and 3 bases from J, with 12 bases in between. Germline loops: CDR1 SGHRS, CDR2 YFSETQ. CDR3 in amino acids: CASSFDSFSNQPQHF. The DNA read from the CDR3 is TGCGCCAGCAGCTTTGACAGCTTCTCCAATCAGCCC.

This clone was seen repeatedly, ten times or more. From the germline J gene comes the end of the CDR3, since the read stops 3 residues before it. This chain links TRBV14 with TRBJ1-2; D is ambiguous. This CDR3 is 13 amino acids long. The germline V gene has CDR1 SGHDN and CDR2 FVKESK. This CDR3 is CASSLFQTGGYTF. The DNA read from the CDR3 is TGTGCCAGCAGCCTTTTTCAGACGGGGGGC.

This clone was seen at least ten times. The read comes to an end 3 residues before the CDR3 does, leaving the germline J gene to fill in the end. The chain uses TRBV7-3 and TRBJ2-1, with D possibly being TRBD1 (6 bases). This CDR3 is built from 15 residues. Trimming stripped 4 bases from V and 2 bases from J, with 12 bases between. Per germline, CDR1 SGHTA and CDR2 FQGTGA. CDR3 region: CASSSRDKPYNEQFF. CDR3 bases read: TGTGCCAGCAGCTCCCGGGACAAACCCTACAATGAG.

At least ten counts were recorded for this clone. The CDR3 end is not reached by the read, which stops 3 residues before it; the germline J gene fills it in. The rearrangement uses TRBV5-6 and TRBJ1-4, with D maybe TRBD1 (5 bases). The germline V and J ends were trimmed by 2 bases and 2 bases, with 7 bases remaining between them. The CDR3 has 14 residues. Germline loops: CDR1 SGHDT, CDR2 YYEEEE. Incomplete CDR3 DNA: TGTGCCAGCAGCTTAGGGGTGACTAATGAAAAA. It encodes CASSLGVTNEK. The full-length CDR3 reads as CASSLGVTNEKLFF.

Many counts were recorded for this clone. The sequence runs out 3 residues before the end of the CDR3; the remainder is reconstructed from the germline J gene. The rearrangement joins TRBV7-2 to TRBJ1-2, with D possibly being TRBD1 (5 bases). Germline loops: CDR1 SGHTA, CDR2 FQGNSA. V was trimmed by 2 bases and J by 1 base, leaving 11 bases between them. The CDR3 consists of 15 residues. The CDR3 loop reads CASSLPEGFNYGYTF. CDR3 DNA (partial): TGTGCCAGCAGCTTACCCGAGGGGTTTAACTATGGC.

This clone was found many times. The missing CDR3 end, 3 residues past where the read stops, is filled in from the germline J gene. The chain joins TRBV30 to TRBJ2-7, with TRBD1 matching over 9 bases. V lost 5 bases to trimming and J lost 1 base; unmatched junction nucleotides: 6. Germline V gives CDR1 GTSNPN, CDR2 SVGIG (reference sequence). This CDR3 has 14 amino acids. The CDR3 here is CAWASGTGSYEQYF. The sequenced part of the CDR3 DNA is TGTGCCTGGGCCTCCGGGACAGGGTCCTACGAG.

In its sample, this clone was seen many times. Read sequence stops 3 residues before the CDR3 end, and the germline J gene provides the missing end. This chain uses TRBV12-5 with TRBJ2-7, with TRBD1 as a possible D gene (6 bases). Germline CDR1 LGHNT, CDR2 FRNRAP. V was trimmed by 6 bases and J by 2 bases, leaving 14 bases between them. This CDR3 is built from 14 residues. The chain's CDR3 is CASGQQGLPYEQYF. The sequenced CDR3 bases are TGTGCTAGTGGCCAACAGGGTCTACCCTACGAG.

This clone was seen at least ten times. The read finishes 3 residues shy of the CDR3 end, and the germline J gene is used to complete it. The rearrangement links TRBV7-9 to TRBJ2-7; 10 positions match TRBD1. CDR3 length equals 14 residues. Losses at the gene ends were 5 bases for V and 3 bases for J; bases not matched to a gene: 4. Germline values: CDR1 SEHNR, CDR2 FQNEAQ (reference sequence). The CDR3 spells CASSRTGGGYEQYF. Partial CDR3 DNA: TGTGCCAGCAGCCGGACAGGGGGAGGCTACGAG.

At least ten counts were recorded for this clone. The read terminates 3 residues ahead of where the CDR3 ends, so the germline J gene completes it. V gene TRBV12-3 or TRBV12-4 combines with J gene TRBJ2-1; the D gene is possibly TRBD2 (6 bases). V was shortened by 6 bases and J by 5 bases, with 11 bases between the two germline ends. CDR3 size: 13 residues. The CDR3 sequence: CASRFGTHNEQFF. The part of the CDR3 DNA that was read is TGTGCCAGCAGGTTCGGGACTCACAATGAG.

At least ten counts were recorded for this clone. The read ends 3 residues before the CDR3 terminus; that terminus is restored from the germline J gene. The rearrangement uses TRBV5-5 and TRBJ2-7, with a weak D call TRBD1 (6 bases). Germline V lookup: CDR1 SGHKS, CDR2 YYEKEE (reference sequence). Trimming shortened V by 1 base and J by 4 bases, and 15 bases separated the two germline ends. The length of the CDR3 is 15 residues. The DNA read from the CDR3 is TGTGCCAGCAGCTTGCAGGCAGGGGATTTATACGAG. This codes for CASSLQAGDLYE. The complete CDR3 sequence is CASSLQAGDLYEQYF.

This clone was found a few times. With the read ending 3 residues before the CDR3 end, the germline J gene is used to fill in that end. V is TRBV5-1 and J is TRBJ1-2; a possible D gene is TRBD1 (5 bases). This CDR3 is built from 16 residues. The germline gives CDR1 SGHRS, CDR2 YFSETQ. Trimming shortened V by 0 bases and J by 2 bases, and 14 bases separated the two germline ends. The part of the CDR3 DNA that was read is TGCGCCAGCAGCTTGGGATCACAGGTTTTCAACTATGGC. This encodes CASSLGSQVFNYG. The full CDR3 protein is CASSLGSQVFNYGYTF.

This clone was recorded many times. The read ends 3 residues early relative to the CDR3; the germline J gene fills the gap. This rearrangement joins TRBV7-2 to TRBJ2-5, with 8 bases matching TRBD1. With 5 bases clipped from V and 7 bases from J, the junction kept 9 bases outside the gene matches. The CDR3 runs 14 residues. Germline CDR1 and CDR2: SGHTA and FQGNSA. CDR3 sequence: CASSPRQGIGTQYF. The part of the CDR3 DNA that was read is TGTGCCAGCAGCCCCCGACAGGGGATCGGGACC.

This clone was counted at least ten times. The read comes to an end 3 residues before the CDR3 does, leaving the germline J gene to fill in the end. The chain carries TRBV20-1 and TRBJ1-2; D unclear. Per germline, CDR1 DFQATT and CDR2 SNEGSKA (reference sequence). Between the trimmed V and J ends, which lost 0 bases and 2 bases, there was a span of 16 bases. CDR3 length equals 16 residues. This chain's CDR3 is CSARDLYGTENYGYTF. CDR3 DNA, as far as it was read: TGCAGTGCTAGAGATCTGTACGGAACAGAGAACTATGGC.